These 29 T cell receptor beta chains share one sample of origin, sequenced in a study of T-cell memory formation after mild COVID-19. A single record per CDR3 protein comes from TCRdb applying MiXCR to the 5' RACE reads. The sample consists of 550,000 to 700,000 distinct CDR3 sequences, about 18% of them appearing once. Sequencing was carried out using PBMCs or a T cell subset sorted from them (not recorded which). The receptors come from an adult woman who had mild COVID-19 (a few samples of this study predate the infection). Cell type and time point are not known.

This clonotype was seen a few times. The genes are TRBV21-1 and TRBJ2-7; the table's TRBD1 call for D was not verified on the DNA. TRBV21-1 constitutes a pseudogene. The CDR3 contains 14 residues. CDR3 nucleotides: TGTGCCAGCAGCATAAGGACAGGGAGATACGAGCAGTACTTC. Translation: CASSIRTGRYEQYF.

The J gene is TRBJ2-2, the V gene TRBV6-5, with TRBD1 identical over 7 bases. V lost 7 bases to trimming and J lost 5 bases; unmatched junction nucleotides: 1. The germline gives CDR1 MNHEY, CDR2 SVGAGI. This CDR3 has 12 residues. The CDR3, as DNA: TGTGCCAGCAAGGGGGCGACCGGGGAGCTGTTTTTT. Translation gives CASKGATGELFF.

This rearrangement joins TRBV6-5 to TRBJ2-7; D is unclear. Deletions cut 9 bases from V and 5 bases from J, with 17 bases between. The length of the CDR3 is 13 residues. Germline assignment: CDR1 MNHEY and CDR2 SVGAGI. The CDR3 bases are TGTGCCAGTCAAGACTTAGCCTTCGACGAGCAGTACTTC. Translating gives CASQDLAFDEQYF.

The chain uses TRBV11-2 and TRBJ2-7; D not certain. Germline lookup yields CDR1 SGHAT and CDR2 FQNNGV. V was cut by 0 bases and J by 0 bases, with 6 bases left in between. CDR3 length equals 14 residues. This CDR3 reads CASSLDISSYEQYF. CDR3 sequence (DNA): TGTGCCAGCAGCTTAGATATTAGCTCCTACGAGCAGTACTTC.

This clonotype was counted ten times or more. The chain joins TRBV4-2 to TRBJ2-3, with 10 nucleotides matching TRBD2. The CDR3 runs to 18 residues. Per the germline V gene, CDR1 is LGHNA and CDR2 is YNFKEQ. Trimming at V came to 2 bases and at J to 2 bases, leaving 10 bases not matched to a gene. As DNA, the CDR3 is TGTGCCAGCAGCCAACTTAGCGGGGGGAGCAGATCCACAGATACGCAGTATTTT. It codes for CASSQLSGGSRSTDTQYF.

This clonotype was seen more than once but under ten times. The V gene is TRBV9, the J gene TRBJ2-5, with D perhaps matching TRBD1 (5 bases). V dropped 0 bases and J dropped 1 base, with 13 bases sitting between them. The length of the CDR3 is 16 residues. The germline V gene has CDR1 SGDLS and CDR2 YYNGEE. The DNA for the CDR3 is TGTGCCAGCAGCGTAGGTGGGTTGGGGCGCCAAGAGACCCAGTACTTC. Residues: CASSVGGLGRQETQYF.

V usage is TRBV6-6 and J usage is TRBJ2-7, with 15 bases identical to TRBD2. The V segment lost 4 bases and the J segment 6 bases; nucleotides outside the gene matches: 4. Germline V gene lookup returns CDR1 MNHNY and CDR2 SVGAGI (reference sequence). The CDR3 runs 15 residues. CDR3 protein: CASSWGLAGGGEQYF. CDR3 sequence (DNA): TGTGCCAGCAGTTGGGGACTAGCGGGAGGAGGCGAGCAGTACTTC.

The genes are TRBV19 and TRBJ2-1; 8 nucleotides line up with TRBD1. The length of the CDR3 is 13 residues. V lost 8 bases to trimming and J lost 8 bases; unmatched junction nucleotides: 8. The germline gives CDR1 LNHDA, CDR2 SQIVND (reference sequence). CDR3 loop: CASSGGKTHEQFF. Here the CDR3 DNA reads TGTGCCAGTTCAGGGGGCAAAACCCATGAGCAGTTCTTC.

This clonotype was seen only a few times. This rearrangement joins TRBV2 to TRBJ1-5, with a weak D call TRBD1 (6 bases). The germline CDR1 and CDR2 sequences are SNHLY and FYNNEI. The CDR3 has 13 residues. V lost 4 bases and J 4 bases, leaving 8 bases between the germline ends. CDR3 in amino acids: CASSGDTNQPQHF. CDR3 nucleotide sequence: TGTGCCAGCAGTGGGGACACAAATCAGCCCCAGCATTTT.

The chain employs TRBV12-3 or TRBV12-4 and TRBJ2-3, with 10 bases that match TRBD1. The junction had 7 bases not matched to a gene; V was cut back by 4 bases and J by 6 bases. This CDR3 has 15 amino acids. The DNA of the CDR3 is TGTGCCAGCAGTTCCGAAGGACAGGGGGTTGATACGCAGTATTTT. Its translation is CASSSEGQGVDTQYF.

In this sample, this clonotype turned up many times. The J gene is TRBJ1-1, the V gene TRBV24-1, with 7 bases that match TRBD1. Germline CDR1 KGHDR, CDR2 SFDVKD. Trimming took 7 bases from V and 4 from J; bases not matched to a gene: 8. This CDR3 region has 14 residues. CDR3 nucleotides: TGTGCCACCAGAGGGGGCGGGCCGGGCACTGAAGCTTTCTTT. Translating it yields CATRGGGPGTEAFF.

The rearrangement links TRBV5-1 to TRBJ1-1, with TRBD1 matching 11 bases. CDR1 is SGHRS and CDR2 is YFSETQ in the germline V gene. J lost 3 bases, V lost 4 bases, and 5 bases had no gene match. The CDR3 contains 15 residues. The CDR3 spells CASSLGQGVDTEAFF. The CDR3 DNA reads TGCGCCAGCAGCCTGGGACAGGGGGTTGACACTGAAGCTTTCTTT.

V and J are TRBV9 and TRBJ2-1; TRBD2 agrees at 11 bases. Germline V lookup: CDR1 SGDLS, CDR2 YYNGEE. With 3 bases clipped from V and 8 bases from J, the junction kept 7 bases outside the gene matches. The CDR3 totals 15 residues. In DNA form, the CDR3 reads TGTGCCAGCAGCGCCGGGACTAGCGGTTTGGATGAGCAGTTCTTC. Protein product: CASSAGTSGLDEQFF. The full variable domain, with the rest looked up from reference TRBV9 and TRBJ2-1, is DSGVTQTPKHLITATGQRVTLRCSPRSGDLSVYWYQQSLDQGLQFLIQYYNGEERAKGNILERFSAQQFPDLHSELNLSSLELGDSALYFCASSAGTSGLDEQFFGPGTRLTVL.

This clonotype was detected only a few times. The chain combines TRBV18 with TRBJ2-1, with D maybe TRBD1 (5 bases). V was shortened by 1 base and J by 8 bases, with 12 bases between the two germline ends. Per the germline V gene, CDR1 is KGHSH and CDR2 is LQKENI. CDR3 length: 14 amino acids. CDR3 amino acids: CASSPRGPTDEQFF. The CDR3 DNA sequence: TGTGCCAGCTCACCACGGGGCCCCACTGATGAGCAGTTCTTC.

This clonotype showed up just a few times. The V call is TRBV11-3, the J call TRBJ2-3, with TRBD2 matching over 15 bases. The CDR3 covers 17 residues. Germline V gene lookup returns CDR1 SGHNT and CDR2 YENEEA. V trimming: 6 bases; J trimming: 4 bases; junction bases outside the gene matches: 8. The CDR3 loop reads CASRRTSGRALPDTQYF. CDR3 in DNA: TGTGCCAGCAGAAGGACTAGCGGGAGGGCCCTACCAGATACGCAGTATTTT.

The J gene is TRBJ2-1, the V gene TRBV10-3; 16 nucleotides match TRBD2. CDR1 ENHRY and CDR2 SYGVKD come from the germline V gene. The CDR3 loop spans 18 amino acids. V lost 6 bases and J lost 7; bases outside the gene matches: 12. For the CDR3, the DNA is TGTGCCATCAGCGCGGGACTAGCGGGAGGGGTTGGTGGGAATGAGCAGTTCTTC. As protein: CAISAGLAGGVGGNEQFF.

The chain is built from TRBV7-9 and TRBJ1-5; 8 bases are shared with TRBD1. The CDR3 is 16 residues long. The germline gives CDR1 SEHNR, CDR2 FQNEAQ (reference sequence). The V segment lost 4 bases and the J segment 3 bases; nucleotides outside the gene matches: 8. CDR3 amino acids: CASSSDRARDNQPQHF. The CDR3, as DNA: TGTGCCAGCAGCTCGGACAGGGCGCGGGACAATCAGCCCCAGCATTTT.

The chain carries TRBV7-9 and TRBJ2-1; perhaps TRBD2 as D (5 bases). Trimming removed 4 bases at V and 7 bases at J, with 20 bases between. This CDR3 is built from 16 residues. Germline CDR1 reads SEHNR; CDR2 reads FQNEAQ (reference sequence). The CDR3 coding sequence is TGTGCCAGCAGCTCTAAGCGGTCTGCAATGGGGAATGAGCAGTTCTTC. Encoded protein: CASSSKRSAMGNEQFF.

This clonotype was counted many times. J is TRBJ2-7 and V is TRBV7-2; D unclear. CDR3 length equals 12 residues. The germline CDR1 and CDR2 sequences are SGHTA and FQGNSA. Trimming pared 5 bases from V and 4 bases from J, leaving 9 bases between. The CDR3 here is CASSPREYEQYF. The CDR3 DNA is TGTGCCAGCAGCCCTCGAGAATACGAGCAGTACTTC.

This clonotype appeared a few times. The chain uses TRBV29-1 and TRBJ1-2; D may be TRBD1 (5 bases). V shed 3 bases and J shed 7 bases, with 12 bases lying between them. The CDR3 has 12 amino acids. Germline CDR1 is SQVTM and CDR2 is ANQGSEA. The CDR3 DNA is TGCAGCGTTGAGGGGCGGGAGGGTGGCTACACCTTC. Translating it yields CSVEGREGGYTF. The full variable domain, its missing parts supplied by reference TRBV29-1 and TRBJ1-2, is SAVISQKPSRDICQRGTSLTIQCQVDSQVTMMFWYRQQPGQSLTLIATANQGSEATYESGFVIDKFPISRPNLTFSTLTVSNMSPEDSSIYLCSVEGREGGYTFGSGTRLTVV.

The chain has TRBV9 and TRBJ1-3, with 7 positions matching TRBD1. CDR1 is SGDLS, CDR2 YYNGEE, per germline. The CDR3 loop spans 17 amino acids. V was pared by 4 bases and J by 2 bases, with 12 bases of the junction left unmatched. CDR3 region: CASSSRDTTGAGNTIYF. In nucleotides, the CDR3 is TGTGCCAGCAGCTCCAGAGACACCACAGGGGCTGGAAACACCATATATTTT.

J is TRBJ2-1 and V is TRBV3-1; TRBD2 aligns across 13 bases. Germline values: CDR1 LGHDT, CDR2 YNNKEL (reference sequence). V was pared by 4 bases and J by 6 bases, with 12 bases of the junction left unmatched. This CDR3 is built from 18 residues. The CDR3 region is CASSRLLAGGPLSNEQFF. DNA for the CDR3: TGTGCCAGCAGCCGATTACTAGCGGGGGGGCCCTTGAGCAATGAGCAGTTCTTC.

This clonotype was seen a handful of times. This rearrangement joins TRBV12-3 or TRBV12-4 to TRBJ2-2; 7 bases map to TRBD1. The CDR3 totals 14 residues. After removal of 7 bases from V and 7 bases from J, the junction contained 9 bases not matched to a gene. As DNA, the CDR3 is TGTGCCAGCACCCCAGTAGACAGGGTCGGGGAGCTGTTTTTT. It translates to CASTPVDRVGELFF.

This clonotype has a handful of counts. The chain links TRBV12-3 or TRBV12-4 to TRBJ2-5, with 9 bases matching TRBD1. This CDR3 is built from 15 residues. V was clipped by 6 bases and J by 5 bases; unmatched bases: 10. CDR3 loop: CASSQGQGRRETQYF. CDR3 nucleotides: TGTGCCAGCAGCCAGGGACAGGGTCGAAGGGAGACCCAGTACTTC.

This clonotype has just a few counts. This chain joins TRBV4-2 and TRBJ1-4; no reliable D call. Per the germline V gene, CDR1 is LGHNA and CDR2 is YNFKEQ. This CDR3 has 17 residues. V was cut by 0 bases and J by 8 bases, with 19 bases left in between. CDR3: CASSQDNSFGAREKLFF. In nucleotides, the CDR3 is TGTGCCAGCAGCCAAGATAATTCGTTCGGTGCCAGGGAAAAACTGTTTTTT.

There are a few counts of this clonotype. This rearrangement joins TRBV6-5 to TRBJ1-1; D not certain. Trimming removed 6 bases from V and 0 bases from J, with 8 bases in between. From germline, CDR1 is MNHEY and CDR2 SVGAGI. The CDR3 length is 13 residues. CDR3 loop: CASRALLNTEAFF. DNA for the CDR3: TGTGCCAGCAGGGCGTTGTTGAACACTGAAGCTTTCTTT.

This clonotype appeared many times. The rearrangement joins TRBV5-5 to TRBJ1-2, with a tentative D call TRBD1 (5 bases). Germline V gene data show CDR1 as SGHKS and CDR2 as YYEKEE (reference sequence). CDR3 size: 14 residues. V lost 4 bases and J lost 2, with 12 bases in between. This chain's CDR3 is CASSPGDGNYGYTF. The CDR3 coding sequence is TGTGCCAGCAGCCCTGGGGACGGGAACTATGGCTACACCTTC.

In DNA, the CDR3 is TGTGCCAGCCTTCGGCGGCCTGGACAGGGGGGTTACAATGAGCAGTTCTTC. Its translation: CASLRRPGQGGYNEQFF. The rearrangement joins TRBV7-2 to TRBJ2-1; 10 bases line up with TRBD1. The CDR3 runs to 17 residues. The trim removed 8 bases at V and 4 bases at J, leaving 14 bases unmatched. The germline V gene encodes CDR1 SGHTA and CDR2 FQGNSA.

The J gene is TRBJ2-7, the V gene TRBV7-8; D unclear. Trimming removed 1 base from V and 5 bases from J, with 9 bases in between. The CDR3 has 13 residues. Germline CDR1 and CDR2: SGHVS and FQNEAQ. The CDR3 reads CASSLEGLDEQYF. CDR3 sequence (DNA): TGTGCCAGCAGCTTAGAAGGGTTGGACGAGCAGTACTTC.